This entry is about one TCR beta chain. The data stem from a study of blood T cell repertoires in COVID-19. The overall study: Specimens from acute and convalescent COVID-19 originated in the United States, Italy and Spain. From T cells, B-cell-depleted T cells, or PBMCs came the material, which was cDNA or gDNA.

Source study methods: Amplifying reference gene primers gave estimates of nucleated cell counts. Libraries were prepared by immunoSEQ multiplex PCR; TCRdb keeps only in-frame clonotypes and omits some of them. V, J and clone size are those of that table, while D and trimming were read from the DNA. The sample yields 150,000 to 200,000 clones, 80% seen once. V lost 4 bases to trimming and J lost 7 bases; unmatched junction nucleotides: 11. From germline, CDR1 is MNHNS and CDR2 SASEGT. The CDR3 is 16 amino acids. The chain links TRBV6-1 to TRBJ2-1; 9 positions agree with TRBD2. The sequenced sample consisted of peripheral blood. The receptor was derived from a man aged 60-69 years with acute or convalescent COVID-19. The CDR3 DNA is TGTGCCAGCAGTGCTCAAAGGGGACTAGCTGGGAATGAGCAGTTCTTC. Its protein is CASSAQRGLAGNEQFF.